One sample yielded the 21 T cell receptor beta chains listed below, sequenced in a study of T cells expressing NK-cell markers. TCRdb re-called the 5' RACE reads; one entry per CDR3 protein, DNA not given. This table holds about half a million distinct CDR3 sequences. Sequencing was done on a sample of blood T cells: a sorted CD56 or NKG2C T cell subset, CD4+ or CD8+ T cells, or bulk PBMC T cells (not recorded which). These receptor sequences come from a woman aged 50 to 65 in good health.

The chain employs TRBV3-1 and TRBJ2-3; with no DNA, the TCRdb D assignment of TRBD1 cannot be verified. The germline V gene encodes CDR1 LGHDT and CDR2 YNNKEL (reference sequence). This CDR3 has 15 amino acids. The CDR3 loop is CASSQEDGLGGTQYF.

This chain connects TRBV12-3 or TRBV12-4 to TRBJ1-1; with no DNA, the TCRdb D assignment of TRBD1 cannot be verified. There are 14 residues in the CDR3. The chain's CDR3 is CASSPGTSNTEAFF.

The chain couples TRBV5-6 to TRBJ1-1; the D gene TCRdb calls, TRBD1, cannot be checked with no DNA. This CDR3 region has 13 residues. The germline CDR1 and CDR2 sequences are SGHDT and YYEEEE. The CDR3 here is CASSLVGGLVAFF.

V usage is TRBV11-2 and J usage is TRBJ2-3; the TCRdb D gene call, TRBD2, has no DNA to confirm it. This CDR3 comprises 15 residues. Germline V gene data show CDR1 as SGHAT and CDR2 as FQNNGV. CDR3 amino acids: CASSAGRTTADTQYF.

CDR3 in amino acids: CASSLVRLAVADTQYF. The chain links TRBV7-8 to TRBJ2-3; TCRdb proposes TRBD1, but this gene call is untestable without DNA. CDR1 is SGHVS and CDR2 is FQNEAQ in the germline V gene. This CDR3 has 16 residues.

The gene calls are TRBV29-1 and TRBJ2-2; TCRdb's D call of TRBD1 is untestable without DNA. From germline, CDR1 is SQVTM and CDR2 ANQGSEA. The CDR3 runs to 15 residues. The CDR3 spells CSVELGTGVVGELFF.

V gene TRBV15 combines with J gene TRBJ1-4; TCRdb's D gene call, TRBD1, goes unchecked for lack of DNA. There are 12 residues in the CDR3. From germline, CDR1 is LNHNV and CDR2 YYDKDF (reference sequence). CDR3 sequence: CATDRGNEKLFF.

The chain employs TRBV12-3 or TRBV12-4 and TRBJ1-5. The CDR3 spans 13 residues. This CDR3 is CASSPRSAQPQHF.

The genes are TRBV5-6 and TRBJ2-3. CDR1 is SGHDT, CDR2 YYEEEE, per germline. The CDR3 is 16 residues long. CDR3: CASSLNVGINTDTQYF.

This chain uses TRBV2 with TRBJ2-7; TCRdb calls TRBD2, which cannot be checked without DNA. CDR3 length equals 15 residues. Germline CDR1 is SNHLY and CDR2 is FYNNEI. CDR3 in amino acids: CASRPSGTSGYEQYF.

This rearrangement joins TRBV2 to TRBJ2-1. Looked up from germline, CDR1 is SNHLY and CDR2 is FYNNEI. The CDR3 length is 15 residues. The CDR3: CASSISGGGSMGQFF.

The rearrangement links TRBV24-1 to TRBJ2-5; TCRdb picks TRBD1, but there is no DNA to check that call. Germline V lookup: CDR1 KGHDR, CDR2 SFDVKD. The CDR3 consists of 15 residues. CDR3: CATSDLEGRQETQYF.

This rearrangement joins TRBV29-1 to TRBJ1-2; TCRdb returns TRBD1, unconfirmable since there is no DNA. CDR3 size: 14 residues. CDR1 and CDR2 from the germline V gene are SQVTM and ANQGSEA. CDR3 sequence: CSLSGGGKGRGYTF.

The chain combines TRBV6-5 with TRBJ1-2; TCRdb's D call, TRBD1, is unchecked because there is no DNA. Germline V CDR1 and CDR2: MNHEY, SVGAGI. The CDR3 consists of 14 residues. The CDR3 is CASRPPGQRNGYTF.

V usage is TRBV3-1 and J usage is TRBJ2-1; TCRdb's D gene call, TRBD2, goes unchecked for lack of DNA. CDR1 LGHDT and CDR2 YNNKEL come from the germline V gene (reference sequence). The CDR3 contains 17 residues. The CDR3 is CASSPTLAGGSYNEQFF.

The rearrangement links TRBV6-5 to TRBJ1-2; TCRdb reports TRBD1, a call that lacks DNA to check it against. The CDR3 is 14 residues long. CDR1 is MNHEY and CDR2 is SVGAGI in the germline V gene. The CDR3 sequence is CASRARGQRYGYTF.

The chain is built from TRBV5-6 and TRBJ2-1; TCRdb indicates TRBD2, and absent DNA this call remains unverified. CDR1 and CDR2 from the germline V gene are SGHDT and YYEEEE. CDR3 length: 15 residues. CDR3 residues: CASSLPRLAVIEQFF.

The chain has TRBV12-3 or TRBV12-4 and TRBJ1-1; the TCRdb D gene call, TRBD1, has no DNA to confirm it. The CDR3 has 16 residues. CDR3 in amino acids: CASSLRPPDETTEAFF.

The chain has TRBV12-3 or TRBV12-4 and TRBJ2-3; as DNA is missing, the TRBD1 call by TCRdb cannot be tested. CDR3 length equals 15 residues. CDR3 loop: CASRPQGQGRDTQYF.

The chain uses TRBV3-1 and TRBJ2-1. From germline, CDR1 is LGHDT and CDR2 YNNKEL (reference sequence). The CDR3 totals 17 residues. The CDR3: CASSRYILTSSYNEQFF.

This CDR3 reads CASSLGTWAGGSRTEAFF. V usage is TRBV7-6 and J usage is TRBJ1-1; TCRdb's D call, TRBD1, is unchecked because there is no DNA. Germline V lookup: CDR1 SGHVS, CDR2 FNYEAQ. The CDR3 runs to 18 residues.